Below, 21 T cell receptor beta chains from the same sample are listed, as sequenced in a study of blood T cell repertoires in COVID-19. Assay: immunoSEQ multiplex PCR; the TCRdb copy retains only in-frame clones and omits some. Of under 300,000 clones in the sample, 70% to 90% were seen once. Sequencing used peripheral blood. The receptors here all came from a woman in her seventies with acute or convalescent COVID-19.

This chain joins TRBV9 and TRBJ2-7; a weak D match, TRBD2 (5 bases). Trimming stripped 4 bases from V and 4 bases from J, with 6 bases between. CDR1 and CDR2 from the germline V gene are SGDLS and YYNGEE. CDR3 length: 11 amino acids. CDR3 nucleotides: TGTGCCAGCAGCCCGGGGTACGAGCAGTACTTC. This sequence encodes CASSPGYEQYF.

This clone appeared once. V gene TRBV6-5 combines with J gene TRBJ1-2, with a weak D call TRBD1 (6 bases). V was shortened by 0 bases and J by 3 bases, with 11 bases between the two germline ends. The CDR3 contains 15 residues. CDR1 MNHEY and CDR2 SVGAGI come from the germline V gene. CDR3 protein: CASSYSGGWDYGYTF. CDR3 bases: TGTGCCAGCAGTTACTCTGGGGGCTGGGACTATGGCTACACCTTC.

The rearrangement links TRBV7-2 to TRBJ2-4; a possible D gene is TRBD2 (5 bases). Trimming stripped 5 bases from V and 0 bases from J, with 14 bases between. This CDR3 contains 16 residues. Looked up from germline, CDR1 is SGHTA and CDR2 is FQGNSA. The CDR3 bases are TGTGCCAGCAGCGCAATACTAGTGAAAGCCAAAAACATTCAGTACTTC. This translates into CASSAILVKAKNIQYF.

The rearrangement joins TRBV5-4 to TRBJ2-2; D perhaps matches TRBD2 (8 bases). This CDR3 is 16 amino acids long. CDR1 and CDR2 from the germline V gene are SGHNT and YYREEE (reference sequence). V lost 0 bases to trimming and J lost 6 bases, with 15 bases between them. CDR3 residues: CASSLVPGGGSGELFF. In DNA form, the CDR3 reads TGTGCCAGCAGCTTGGTTCCGGGAGGGGGCTCCGGGGAGCTGTTTTTT. The whole variable domain, remainder taken from reference TRBV5-4 and TRBJ2-2, is ETGVTQSPTHLIKTRGQQVTLRCSSQSGHNTVSWYQQALGQGPQFIFQYYREEENGRGNFPPRFSGLQFPNYSSELNVNALELDDSALYLCASSLVPGGGSGELFFGEGSRLTVL.

The chain joins TRBV7-3 to TRBJ1-2; perhaps TRBD1 as D (5 bases). The CDR3 covers 17 residues. In germline, CDR1 is SGHTA, CDR2 FQGTGA. Trimming stripped 1 base from V and 1 base from J, with 16 bases between. The CDR3 is CASSLITGGGGNYGYTF. The CDR3 DNA is TGTGCCAGCAGCTTAATAACCGGGGGAGGAGGTAACTATGGCTACACCTTC.

The V and J genes are TRBV7-8 and TRBJ1-3; no reliable D call. V was pared by 1 base and J by 4 bases, with 14 bases between. The CDR3 has 16 amino acids. Germline CDR1 is SGHVS and CDR2 is FQNEAQ. The CDR3 DNA sequence: TGTGCCAGCAGCTTAGATGGCGGGTCAGGAGGAAACACCATATATTTT. Protein sequence: CASSLDGGSGGNTIYF.

The rearrangement links TRBV5-1 to TRBJ1-1; D is perhaps TRBD1 (5 bases). Germline V lookup: CDR1 SGHRS, CDR2 YFSETQ. This CDR3 is 13 amino acids long. V lost 4 bases and J 6 bases, leaving 13 bases between the germline ends. This chain's CDR3 is CASSTLRGAEAFF. In nucleotides, the CDR3 is TGCGCCAGCAGCACACTCCGGGGGGCTGAAGCTTTCTTT.

This chain joins TRBV5-1 and TRBJ2-2; tentative D call: TRBD2 (6 bases). The CDR3 length is 15 residues. Germline values: CDR1 SGHRS, CDR2 YFSETQ. V lost 0 bases and J 7 bases, leaving 13 bases between the germline ends. The CDR3 loop reads CASSLVPGGSGELFF. In DNA, the CDR3 is TGCGCCAGCAGCTTGGTTCCCGGAGGGAGCGGGGAGCTGTTTTTT.

This clone was seen ten or more times. The chain employs TRBV3-1 (or the pseudogene TRBV3-2) and TRBJ1-1; 8 bases map to TRBD1. Germline loops: CDR1 LGHDT, CDR2 YNNKEL (reference sequence). This CDR3 has 14 amino acids. J gave up 7 bases and V 5 bases, and 9 bases lay outside the gene matches. In DNA, the CDR3 is TGTGCCAGCAGCTCACACGCCGGGACAGGTGAAGCTTTCTTT. Its translation: CASSSHAGTGEAFF.

This clone was seen just once. The V call is TRBV7-6, the J call TRBJ2-3; a weak D match, TRBD1 (5 bases). CDR1 is SGHVS, CDR2 FNYEAQ, per germline. Trimming removed 1 base at V and 2 bases at J, with 10 bases between. The CDR3 length is 15 residues. The CDR3 region has the DNA TGTGCCAGCAGCTTAGGGGCAGGGAACACAGATACGCAGTATTTT. Translation: CASSLGAGNTDTQYF.

This clone was counted a single time. The V gene is TRBV12-3 or TRBV12-4, the J gene TRBJ1-5, with D uncertain. The V gene lost 3 bases and the J gene lost 7 bases, with 10 bases spanning the gap. This CDR3 contains 13 residues. Written as DNA, the CDR3 is TGTGCCAGCAGTTTTAGCCGAGGGCAGCCCCAGCATTTT. This encodes CASSFSRGQPQHF.

J is TRBJ2-7 and V is TRBV27; D is possibly TRBD2 (5 bases). V lost 3 bases and J 5 bases, leaving 26 bases between the germline ends. The CDR3 totals 18 residues. The V gene's germline CDR1 is MNHEY and CDR2 SMNVEV (reference sequence). The DNA of the CDR3 is TGTGCCAGCAGTTTCTCCATCTCCCCAAGCAGTCCGGGGAACGAGCAGTACTTC. It specifies CASSFSISPSSPGNEQYF.

The chain uses TRBV7-8 and TRBJ2-5; D not resolved. The germline V and J ends were trimmed by 1 base and 2 bases, with 5 bases remaining between them. The CDR3 runs 13 residues. Germline CDR1 reads SGHVS; CDR2 reads FQNEAQ. For the CDR3, the DNA is TGTGCCAGCAGCTTAGAGCATCAAGAGACCCAGTACTTC. It encodes CASSLEHQETQYF.

The chain employs TRBV11-2 and TRBJ1-4, with D tentatively TRBD1 (6 bases). This CDR3 has 16 residues. Germline V gene lookup returns CDR1 SGHAT and CDR2 FQNNGV. V lost 1 base, J lost 3 bases, and 12 bases lay in between. CDR3 sequence reads: CASSLGRTVSNEKLFF. CDR3 in DNA: TGTGCCAGCAGCTTAGGACGGACAGTTTCTAATGAAAAACTGTTTTTT.

This clone has more than one count but fewer than ten. The chain is built from TRBV5-6 and TRBJ2-5; unclear D gene. Germline assignment: CDR1 SGHDT and CDR2 YYEEEE. This CDR3 contains 11 residues. V lost 5 bases, J lost 4 bases, and 6 bases lay in between. Here the CDR3 reads CASSLSETQYF. The CDR3 nucleotides are TGTGCCAGCAGTCTATCAGAGACCCAGTACTTC.

The gene calls are TRBV30 and TRBJ1-2; D perhaps matches TRBD1 (6 bases). This CDR3 has 13 amino acids. Per germline, CDR1 GTSNPN and CDR2 SVGIG (reference sequence). V was cut by 4 bases and J by 4 bases, with 13 bases left in between. The CDR3 DNA follows: TGTGCCTGGATCAGGGGCATTAGCTATGGCTACACCTTC. It yields the protein CAWIRGISYGYTF.

The chain employs TRBV15 and TRBJ2-3, with 9 bases aligning to TRBD1. Trimming took 5 bases from V and 4 from J; bases not matched to a gene: 4. The CDR3 runs to 14 residues. The V gene's germline CDR1 is LNHNV and CDR2 YYDKDF (reference sequence). The CDR3 loop is CATSRRDRADTQYF. CDR3 DNA: TGTGCCACCAGCCGCCGGGACAGGGCAGATACGCAGTATTTT.

This clone has a handful of counts. This sequence joins TRBV7-2 and TRBJ1-5, with 10 bases matching TRBD1. CDR3 length equals 14 residues. Per the germline V gene, CDR1 is SGHTA and CDR2 is FQGNSA. Trimming removed 8 bases from V and 2 bases from J; junction bases left unmatched: 3. The CDR3 sequence is CASVGTGGNQPQHF. As DNA, the CDR3 is TGTGCCAGCGTCGGGACAGGGGGCAATCAGCCCCAGCATTTT.

The V call is TRBV12-3 or TRBV12-4, the J call TRBJ1-6; D is perhaps TRBD1 (6 bases). Trimming shortened V by 5 bases and J by 9 bases, and 11 bases separated the two germline ends. This CDR3 region has 13 residues. In nucleotides, the CDR3 is TGTGCCAGCAGTCCCGGGACACTTTCACCCCTCCACTTT. Its translation: CASSPGTLSPLHF.

The chain combines TRBV11-3 with TRBJ1-1; D possibly corresponds to TRBD1 (5 bases). The CDR3 extends over 14 amino acids. The ends were cut back, 0 bases at V and 2 bases at J, with 7 bases in the middle. Germline lookup yields CDR1 SGHNT and CDR2 YENEEA. The CDR3 DNA reads TGTGCCAGCAGCTTAGAGGGGCCTAACACTGAAGCTTTCTTT. It yields the protein CASSLEGPNTEAFF.

The chain employs TRBV5-6 and TRBJ1-1; maybe TRBD1 (5 bases). The V gene's germline CDR1 is SGHDT and CDR2 YYEEEE. This CDR3 is built from 13 residues. Trimming cost V 4 bases and J 6 bases, with 13 bases left between them. The CDR3 is CASSLGATAEAFF. The CDR3 nucleotides are TGTGCCAGCAGCCTGGGTGCGACAGCTGAAGCTTTCTTT.